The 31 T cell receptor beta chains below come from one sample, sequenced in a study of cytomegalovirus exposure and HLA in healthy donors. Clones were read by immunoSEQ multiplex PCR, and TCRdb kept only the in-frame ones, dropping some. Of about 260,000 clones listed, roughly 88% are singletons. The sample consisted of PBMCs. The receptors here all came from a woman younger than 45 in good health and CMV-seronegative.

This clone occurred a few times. The CDR3 nucleotides are TGCGCCAGCAGTGAGCCAAGGGGTGGCAATCAGCCCCAGCATTTT. Translation gives CASSEPRGGNQPQHF. V is TRBV10-2 and J is TRBJ1-5, with D maybe TRBD1 (5 bases). Trimming left V 2 bases short and J 2 bases short, with 10 bases between. Germline lookup yields CDR1 WSHSY and CDR2 SAAADI. This CDR3 contains 15 residues.

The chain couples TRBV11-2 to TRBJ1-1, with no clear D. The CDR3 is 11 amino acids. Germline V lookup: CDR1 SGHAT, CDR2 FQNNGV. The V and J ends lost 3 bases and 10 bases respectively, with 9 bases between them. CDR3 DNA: TGTGCCAGCAGCTTGGGTGCCGGAGCTTTCTTT. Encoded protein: CASSLGAGAFF.

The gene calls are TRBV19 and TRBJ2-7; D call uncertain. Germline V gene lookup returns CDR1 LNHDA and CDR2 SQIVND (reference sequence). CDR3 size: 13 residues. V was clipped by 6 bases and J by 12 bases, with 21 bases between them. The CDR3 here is CASSFMSTKRPYF. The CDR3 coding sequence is TGTGCCAGTAGCTTCATGAGTACTAAGAGGCCGTACTTC.

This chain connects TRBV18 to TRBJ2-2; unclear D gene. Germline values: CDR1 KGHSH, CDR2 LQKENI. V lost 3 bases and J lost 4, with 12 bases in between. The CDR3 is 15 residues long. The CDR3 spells CASSPLAESTGELFF. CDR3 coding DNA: TGTGCCAGCTCACCTTTGGCGGAGAGCACCGGGGAGCTGTTTTTT.

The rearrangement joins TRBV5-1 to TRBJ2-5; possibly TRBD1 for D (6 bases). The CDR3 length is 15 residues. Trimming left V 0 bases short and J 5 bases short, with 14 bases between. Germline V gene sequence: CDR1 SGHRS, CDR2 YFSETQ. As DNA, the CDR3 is TGCGCCAGCAGCTTGGGGCTTACAGGGCAGGAGACCCAGTACTTC. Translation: CASSLGLTGQETQYF.

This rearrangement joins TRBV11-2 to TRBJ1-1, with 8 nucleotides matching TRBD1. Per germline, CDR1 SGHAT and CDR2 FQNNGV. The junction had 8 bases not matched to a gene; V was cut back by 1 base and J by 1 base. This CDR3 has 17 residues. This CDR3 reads CASSLGAGGLRNTEAFF. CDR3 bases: TGTGCCAGCAGCTTAGGAGCAGGGGGCCTTAGGAACACTGAAGCTTTCTTT.

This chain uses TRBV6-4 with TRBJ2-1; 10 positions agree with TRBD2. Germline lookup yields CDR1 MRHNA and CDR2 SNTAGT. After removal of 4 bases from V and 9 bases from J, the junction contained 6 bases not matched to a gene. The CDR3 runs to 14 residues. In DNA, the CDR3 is TGTGCCAGCAGTGTTACTAGCGGGATCTTTGAGCAGTTCTTC. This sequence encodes CASSVTSGIFEQFF.

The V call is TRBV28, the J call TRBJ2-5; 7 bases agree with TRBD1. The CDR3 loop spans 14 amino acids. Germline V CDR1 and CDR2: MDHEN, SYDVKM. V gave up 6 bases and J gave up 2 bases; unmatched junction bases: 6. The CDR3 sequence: CASRTDRVQETQYF. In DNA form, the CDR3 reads TGTGCCAGCAGAACCGACAGGGTTCAAGAGACCCAGTACTTC.

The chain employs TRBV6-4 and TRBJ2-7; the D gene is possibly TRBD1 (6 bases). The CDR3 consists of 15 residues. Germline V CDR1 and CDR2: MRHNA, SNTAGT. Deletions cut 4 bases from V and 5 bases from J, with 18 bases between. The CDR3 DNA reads TGTGCCAGCAGTGCCTCCGGGACACTAGGCGACGAGCAGTACTTC. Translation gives CASSASGTLGDEQYF.

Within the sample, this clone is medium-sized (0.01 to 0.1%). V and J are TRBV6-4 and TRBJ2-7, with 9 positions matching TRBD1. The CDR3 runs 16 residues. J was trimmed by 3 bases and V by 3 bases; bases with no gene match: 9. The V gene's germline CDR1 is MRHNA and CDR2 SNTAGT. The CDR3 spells CASSEGSGQGSYEQYF. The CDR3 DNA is TGTGCCAGCAGTGAGGGGTCCGGACAGGGGAGCTACGAGCAGTACTTC.

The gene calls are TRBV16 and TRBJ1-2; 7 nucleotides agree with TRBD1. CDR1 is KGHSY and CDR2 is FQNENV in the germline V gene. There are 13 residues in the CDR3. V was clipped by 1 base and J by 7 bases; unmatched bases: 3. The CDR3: CASSQYRGTGYTF. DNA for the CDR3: TGTGCCAGCAGCCAATACAGGGGTACTGGCTACACCTTC.

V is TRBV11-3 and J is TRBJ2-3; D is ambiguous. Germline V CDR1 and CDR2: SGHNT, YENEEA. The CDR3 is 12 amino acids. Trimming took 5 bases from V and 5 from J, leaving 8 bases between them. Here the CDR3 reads CASSPPGDTQYF. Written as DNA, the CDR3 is TGTGCCAGCAGCCCCCCGGGAGATACGCAGTATTTT.

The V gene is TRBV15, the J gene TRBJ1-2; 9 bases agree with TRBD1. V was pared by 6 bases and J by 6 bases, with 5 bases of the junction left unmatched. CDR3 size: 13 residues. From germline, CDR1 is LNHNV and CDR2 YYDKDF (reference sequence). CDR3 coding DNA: TGTGCCACCAGTGTCGGGACAGGGAATGGCTACACCTTC. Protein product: CATSVGTGNGYTF.

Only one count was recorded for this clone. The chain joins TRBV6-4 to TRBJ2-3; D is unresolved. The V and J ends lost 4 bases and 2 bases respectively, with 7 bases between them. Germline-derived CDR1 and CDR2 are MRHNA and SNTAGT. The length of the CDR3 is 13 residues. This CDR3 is CASSGRPTDTQYF. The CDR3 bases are TGTGCCAGCAGTGGAAGACCCACAGATACGCAGTATTTT.

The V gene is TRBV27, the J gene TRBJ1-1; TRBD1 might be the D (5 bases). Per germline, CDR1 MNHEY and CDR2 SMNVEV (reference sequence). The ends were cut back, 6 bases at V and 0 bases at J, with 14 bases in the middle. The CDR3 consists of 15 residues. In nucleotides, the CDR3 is TGTGCCAGCAGGTACGGGGCTTACATGAACACTGAAGCTTTCTTT. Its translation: CASRYGAYMNTEAFF.

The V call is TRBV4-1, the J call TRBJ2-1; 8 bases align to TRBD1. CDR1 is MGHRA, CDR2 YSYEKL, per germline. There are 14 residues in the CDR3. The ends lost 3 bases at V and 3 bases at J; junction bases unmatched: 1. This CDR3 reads CASSHDRGYNEQFF. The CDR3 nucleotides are TGCGCCAGCAGCCATGACAGGGGCTACAATGAGCAGTTCTTC.

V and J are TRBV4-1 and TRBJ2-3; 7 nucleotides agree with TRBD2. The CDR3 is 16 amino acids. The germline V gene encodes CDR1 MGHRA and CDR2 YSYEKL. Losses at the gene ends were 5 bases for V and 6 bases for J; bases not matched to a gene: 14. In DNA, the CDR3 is TGCGCCAGCAGCGGCGGGAGTCAATTTGGAAGGGATACGCAGTATTTT. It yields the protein CASSGGSQFGRDTQYF.

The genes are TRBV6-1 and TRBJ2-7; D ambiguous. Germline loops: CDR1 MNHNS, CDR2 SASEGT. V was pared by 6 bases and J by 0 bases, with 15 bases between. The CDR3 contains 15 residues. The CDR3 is CASSLLFESSYEQYF. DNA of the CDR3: TGTGCCAGCAGCCTACTCTTTGAAAGCTCCTACGAGCAGTACTTC.

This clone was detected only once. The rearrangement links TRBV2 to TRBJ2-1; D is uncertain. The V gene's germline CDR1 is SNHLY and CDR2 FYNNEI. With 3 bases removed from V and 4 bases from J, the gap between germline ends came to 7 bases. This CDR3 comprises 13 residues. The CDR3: CASSDWQYNEQFF. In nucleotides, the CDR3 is TGTGCCAGCAGTGACTGGCAATACAATGAGCAGTTCTTC.

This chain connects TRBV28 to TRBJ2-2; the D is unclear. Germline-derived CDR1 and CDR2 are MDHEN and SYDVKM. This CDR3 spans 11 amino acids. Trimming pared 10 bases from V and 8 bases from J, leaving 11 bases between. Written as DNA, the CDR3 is TGTGCCATCTCGAATCCAGGGGAGCTGTTTTTT. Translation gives CAISNPGELFF. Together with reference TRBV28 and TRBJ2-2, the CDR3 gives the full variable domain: DVKVTQSSRYLVKRTGEKVFLECVQDMDHENMFWYRQDPGLGLRLIYFSYDVKMKEKGDIPEGYSVSREKKERFSLILESASTNQTSMYLCAISNPGELFFGEGSRLTVL.

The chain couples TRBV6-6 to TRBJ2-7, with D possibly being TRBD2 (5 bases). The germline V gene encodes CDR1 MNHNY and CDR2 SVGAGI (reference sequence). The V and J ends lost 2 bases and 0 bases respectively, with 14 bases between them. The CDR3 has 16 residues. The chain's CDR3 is CASSYMGGGNSYEQYF. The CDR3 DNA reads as TGTGCCAGCAGTTACATGGGCGGAGGAAACTCCTACGAGCAGTACTTC.

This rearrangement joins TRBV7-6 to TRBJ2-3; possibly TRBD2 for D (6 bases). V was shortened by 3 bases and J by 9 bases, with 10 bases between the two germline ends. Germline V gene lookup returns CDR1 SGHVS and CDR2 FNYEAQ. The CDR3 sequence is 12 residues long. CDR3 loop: CASSLGGGTQYF. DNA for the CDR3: TGTGCCAGCAGCTTGGGGGGAGGCACGCAGTATTTT.

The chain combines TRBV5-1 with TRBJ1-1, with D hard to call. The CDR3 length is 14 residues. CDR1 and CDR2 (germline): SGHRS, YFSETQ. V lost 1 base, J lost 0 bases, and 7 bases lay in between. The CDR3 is CASSLTPMNTEAFF. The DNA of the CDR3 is TGCGCCAGCAGCTTGACGCCGATGAACACTGAAGCTTTCTTT. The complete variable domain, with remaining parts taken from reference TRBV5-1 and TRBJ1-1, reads KAGVTQTPRYLIKTRGQQVTLSCSPISGHRSVSWYQQTPGQGLQFLFEYFSETQRNKGNFPGRFSGRQFSNSRSEMNVSTLELGDSALYLCASSLTPMNTEAFFGQGTRLTVV.

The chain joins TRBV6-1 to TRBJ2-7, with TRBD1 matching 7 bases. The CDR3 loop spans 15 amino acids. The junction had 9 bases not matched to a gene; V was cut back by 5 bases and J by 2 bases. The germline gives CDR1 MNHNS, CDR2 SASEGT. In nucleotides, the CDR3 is TGTGCCAGCAGTATCAGACAGGGTGAGACCTACGAGCAGTACTTC. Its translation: CASSIRQGETYEQYF.

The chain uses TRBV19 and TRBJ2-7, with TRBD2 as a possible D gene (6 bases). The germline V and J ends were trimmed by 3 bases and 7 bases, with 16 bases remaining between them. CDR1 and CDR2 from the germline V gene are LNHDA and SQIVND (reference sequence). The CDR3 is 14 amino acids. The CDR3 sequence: CASSMTGGVGEQYF. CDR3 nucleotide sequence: TGTGCCAGTAGTATGACCGGCGGGGTGGGGGAGCAGTACTTC.

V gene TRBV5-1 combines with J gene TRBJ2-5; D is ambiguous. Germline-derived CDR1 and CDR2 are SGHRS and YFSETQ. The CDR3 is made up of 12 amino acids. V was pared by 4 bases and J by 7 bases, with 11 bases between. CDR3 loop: CASSTPSGTQYF. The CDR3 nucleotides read TGCGCCAGCAGCACTCCCTCAGGGACCCAGTACTTC. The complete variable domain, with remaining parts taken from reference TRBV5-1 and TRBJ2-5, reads KAGVTQTPRYLIKTRGQQVTLSCSPISGHRSVSWYQQTPGQGLQFLFEYFSETQRNKGNFPGRFSGRQFSNSRSEMNVSTLELGDSALYLCASSTPSGTQYFGPGTRLLVL.

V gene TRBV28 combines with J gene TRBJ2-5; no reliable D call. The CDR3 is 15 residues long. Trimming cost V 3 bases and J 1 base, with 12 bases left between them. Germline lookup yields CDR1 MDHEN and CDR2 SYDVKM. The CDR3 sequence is CASSLAKWIQETQYF. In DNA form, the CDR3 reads TGTGCCAGCAGTTTGGCTAAATGGATCCAAGAGACCCAGTACTTC.

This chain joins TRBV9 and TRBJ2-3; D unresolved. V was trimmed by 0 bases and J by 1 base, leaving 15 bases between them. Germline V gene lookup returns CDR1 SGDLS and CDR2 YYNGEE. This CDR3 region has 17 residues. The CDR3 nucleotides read TGTGCCAGCAGCGTAGTCGGAAGGGCGCAAGGCACAGATACGCAGTATTTT. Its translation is CASSVVGRAQGTDTQYF.

CDR3 coding DNA: TGTGCCAGCAGCCCACAGGTGGATCCCAATGAGCAGTTCTTC. Amino acid sequence: CASSPQVDPNEQFF. The chain couples TRBV7-8 to TRBJ2-1; tentative D call: TRBD1 (5 bases). The CDR3 runs 14 residues. V was clipped by 5 bases and J by 6 bases, with 14 bases between them. Germline loops: CDR1 SGHVS, CDR2 FQNEAQ. Complete variable domain (other parts from reference TRBV7-8 and TRBJ2-1): GAGVSQSPRYKVAKRGQDVALRCDPISGHVSLFWYQQALGQGPEFLTYFQNEAQLDKSGLPSDRFFAERPEGSVSTLKIQRTQQEDSAVYLCASSPQVDPNEQFFGPGTRLTVL.

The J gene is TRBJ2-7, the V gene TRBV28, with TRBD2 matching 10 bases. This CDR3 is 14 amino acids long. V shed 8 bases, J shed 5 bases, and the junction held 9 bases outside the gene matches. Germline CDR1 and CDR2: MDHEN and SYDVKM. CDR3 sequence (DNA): TGTGCCAGCTTCCCAACCGGACTAGCGGACGAGCAGTACTTC. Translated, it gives CASFPTGLADEQYF.

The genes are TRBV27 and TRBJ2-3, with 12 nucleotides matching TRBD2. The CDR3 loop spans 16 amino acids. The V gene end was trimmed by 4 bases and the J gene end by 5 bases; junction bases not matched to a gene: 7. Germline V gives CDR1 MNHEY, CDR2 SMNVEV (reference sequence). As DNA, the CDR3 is TGTGCCAGCAGTTCCGGACTAGCGGGATTCAGAGATACGCAGTATTTT. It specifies CASSSGLAGFRDTQYF.